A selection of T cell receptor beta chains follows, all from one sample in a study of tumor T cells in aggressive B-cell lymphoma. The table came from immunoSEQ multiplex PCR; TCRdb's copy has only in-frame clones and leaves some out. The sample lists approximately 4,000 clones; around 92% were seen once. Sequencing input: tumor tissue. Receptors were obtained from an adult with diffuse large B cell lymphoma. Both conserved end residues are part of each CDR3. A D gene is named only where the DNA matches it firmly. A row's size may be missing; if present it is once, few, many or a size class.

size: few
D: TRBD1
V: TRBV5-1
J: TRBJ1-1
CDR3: CASSPKTGVNTEAFF
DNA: TGCGCCAGCAGCCCAAAGACAGGGGTAAACACTGAAGCTTTCTTT

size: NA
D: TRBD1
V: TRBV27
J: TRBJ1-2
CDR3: CASSLGPGGYGYTF
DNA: TGTGCCAGCAGTTTAGGGCCAGGGGGCTATGGCTACACCTTC

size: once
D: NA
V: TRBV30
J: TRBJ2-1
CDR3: CAWSVLNEQFF
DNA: TGTGCCTGGAGTGTACTGAACGAGCAGTTCTTC

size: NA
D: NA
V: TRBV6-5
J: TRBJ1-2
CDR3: CASSYSGLYGYTF
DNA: TGTGCCAGCAGTTACTCCGGACTCTATGGCTACACCTTC

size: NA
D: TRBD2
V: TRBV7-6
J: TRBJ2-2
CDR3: CASSWSGRANGELFF
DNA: TGTGCCAGCAGCTGGAGCGGGAGGGCCAACGGGGAGCTGTTTTTT

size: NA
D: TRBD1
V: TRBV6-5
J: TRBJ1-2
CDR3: CASSLGQGVGYTF
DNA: TGTGCCAGCAGCCTCGGACAGGGTGTTGGCTACACCTTC

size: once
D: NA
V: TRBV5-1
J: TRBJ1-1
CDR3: CASAPNPGSGTEAFF
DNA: TGCGCCAGCGCCCCCAATCCCGGGTCGGGCACTGAAGCTTTCTTT

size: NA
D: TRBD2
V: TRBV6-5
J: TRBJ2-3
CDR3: CASSPGGRSTDTQYF
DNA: TGTGCCAGCAGCCCCGGCGGGAGGAGCACAGATACGCAGTATTTT

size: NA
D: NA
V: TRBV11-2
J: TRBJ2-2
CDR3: CASSLGTANTGELFF
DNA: TGTGCCAGCAGCTTAGGGACAGCGAACACCGGAGAGCTGTTTTTT

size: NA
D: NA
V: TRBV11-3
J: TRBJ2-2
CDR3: CASSFTDTGELFF
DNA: TGTGCCAGCAGCTTCACAGACACCGGGGAGCTGTTTTTT

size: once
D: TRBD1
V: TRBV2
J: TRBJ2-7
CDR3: CASRQNMDRGRNSGGYEQYF
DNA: TGTGCCAGCAGACAGAATATGGACAGGGGGCGTAATAGCGGTGGCTACGAGCAGTACTTC

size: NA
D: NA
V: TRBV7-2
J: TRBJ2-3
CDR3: CASSLHSADTQYF
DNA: TGTGCCAGCAGTCTGCATAGTGCAGATACGCAGTATTTT

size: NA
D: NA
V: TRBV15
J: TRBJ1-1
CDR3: CATSRDRGNTEAFF
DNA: TGTGCCACCAGCAGAGACCGGGGGAACACTGAAGCTTTCTTT

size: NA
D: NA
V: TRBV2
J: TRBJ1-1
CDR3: CASSVGYTEAFF
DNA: TGTGCCAGCAGTGTCGGGTACACTGAAGCTTTCTTT

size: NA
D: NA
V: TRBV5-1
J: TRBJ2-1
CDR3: CASSLRLLSYNEQFF
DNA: TGCGCCAGCAGCTTGCGACTGCTCTCCTACAATGAGCAGTTCTTC

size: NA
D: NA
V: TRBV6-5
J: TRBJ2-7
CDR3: CASSYSGGGEQYF
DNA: TGTGCCAGCAGTTACTCGGGGGGTGGCGAGCAGTACTTC

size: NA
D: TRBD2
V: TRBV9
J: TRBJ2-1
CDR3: CASSVRRDYLHNEQFF
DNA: TGTGCCAGCAGCGTTCGCCGGGACTACCTCCACAATGAGCAGTTCTTC

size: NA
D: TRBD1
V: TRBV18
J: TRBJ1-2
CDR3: CASSPTPTGKAGYTF
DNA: TGTGCCAGCTCACCAACCCCGACAGGGAAGGCTGGCTACACCTTC

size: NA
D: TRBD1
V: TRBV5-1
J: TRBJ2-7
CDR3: CASSWTGVANEQYF
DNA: TGCGCCAGCAGCTGGACAGGGGTTGCCAACGAGCAGTACTTC

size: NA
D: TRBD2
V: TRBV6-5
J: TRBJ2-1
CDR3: CASTRPGLWGNEQFF
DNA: TGTGCCAGCACCCGTCCGGGACTATGGGGCAATGAGCAGTTCTTC

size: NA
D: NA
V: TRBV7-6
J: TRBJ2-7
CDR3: CASSSGVIPYEQYF
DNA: TGTGCCAGCAGCTCAGGGGTAATCCCCTACGAGCAATACTTC

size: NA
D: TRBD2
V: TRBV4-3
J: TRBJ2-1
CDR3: CASSQDDTSGFGEQFF
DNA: TGCGCCAGCAGCCAAGACGATACTAGCGGGTTCGGTGAGCAGTTCTTC

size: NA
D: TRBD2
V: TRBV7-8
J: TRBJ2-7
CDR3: CASSLSRAGTAYEQYF
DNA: TGTGCCAGCAGCTTAAGTCGAGCGGGAACAGCCTACGAGCAGTACTTC

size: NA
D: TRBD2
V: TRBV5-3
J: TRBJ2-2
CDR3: CARSLTLSGRNTGELFF
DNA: TGTGCCAGAAGCTTGACCCTTAGCGGGAGAAACACCGGGGAGCTGTTTTTT

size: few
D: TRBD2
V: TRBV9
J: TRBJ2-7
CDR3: CASSVGLAGYEQYF
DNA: TGTGCCAGCAGCGTCGGACTAGCGGGCTACGAGCAGTACTTC

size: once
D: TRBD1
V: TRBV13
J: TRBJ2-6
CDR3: CASSPGQVGANVLTF
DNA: TGTGCCAGCAGCCCCGGACAGGTTGGGGCCAACGTCCTGACTTTC

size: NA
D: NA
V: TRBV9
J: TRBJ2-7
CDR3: CASSVAWGPYEQYF
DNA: TGTGCCAGCAGCGTAGCGTGGGGGCCGTACGAGCAGTACTTC

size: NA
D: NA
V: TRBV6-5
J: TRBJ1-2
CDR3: CASKWGDDYGYTF
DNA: TGTGCCAGCAAATGGGGGGACGACTATGGCTACACCTTC

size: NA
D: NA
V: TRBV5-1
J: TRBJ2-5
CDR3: CASSIQQGQETQYF
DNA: TGCGCCAGCAGTATTCAACAGGGTCAAGAGACCCAGTACTTC

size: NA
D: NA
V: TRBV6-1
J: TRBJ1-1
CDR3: CASSKRDWNTEAFF
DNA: TGTGCCAGCAGTAAACGGGACTGGAACACTGAAGCTTTCTTT

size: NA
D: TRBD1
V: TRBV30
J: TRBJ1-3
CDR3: CAWSKDRASGNTIYF
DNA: TGTGCCTGGAGTAAAGACAGGGCTTCTGGAAACACCATATATTTT

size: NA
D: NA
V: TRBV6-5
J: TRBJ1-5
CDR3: CASSYSGRYQPQHF
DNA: TGTGCCAGCAGTTACTCCGGGAGATATCAGCCCCAGCATTTT

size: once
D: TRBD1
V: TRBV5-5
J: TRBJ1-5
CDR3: CASSYLGTDSNQPQHF
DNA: TGTGCCAGCAGCTATCTCGGGACAGATAGCAATCAGCCCCAGCATTTT

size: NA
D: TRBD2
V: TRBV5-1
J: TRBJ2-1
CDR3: CASSTSGLAGDVEQFF
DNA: TGCGCCAGCAGCACGTCGGGACTAGCGGGAGACGTTGAGCAGTTCTTC

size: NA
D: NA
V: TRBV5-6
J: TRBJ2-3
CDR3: CASSSEGTDTQYF
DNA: TGTGCCAGCAGCTCGGAGGGCACAGATACGCAGTATTTT

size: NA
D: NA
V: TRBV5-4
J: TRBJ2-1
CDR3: CASSDSSANEQFF
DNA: TGTGCCAGCAGCGATTCTAGCGCCAATGAGCAGTTCTTC

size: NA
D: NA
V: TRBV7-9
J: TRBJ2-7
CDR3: CASSLVEGVASYEQYF
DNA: TGTGCCAGCAGCTTAGTAGAGGGTGTAGCCTCCTACGAGCAGTACTTC

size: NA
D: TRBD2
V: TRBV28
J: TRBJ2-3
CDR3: CASSFSGRTDTQYF
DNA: TGTGCCAGCAGTTTTAGCGGGAGGACAGATACGCAGTATTTT

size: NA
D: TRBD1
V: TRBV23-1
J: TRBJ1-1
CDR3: CASSQRTGWDTEAFF
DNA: TGCGCCAGCAGTCAAAGGACAGGATGGGACACTGAAGCTTTCTTT

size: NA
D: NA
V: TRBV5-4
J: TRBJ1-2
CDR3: CASSLTANYGYTF
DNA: TGTGCCAGCAGCTTAACAGCTAACTATGGCTACACCTTC

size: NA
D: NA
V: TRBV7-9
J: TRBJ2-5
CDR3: CASSLLGSLQETQYF
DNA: TGTGCCAGCAGCTTATTGGGCAGCCTCCAAGAGACCCAGTACTTC

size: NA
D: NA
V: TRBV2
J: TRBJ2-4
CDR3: CASSDPRAKNIQYF
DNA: TGTGCCAGCAGTGATCCTAGAGCCAAAAACATTCAGTACTTC

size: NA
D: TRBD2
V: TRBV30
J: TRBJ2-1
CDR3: CAWSVASGYNEQFF
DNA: TGTGCCTGGAGTGTGGCTAGCGGGTACAATGAGCAGTTCTTC

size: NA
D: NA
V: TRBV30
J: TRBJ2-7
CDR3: CATIEAHEQYF
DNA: TGTGCCACCATCGAGGCCCACGAGCAGTACTTC

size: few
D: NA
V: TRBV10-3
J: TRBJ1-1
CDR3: CAISESPTNTAFF
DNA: TGTGCCATCAGTGAGTCGCCGACAAACACGGCTTTCTTT

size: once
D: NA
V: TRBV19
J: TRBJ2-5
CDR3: CASSIRRTDQETQYF
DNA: TGTGCCAGTAGTATAAGGAGGACAGATCAAGAGACCCAGTACTTC

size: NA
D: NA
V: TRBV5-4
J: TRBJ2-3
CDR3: CASSLAGRQRGDTQYF
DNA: TGTGCCAGCAGCTTGGCCGGTCGCCAGAGAGGAGATACGCAGTATTTT

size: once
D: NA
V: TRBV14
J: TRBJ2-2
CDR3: CASSHFLTGTGELFF
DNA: TGTGCCAGCAGCCACTTCTTGACAGGAACCGGGGAGCTGTTTTTT

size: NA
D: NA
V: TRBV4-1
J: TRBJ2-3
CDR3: CASSQARGGQSTDTQYF
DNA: TGCGCCAGCAGCCAAGCTCGGGGAGGCCAGAGCACAGATACGCAGTATTTT

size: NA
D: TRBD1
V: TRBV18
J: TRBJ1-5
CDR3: CASSYRGAEPPQHF
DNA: TGTGCCAGCTCATACAGGGGCGCGGAGCCGCCCCAGCATTTT

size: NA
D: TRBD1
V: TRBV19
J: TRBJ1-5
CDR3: CASSIRPGQGINQPQHF
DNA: TGTGCCAGTAGTATACGGCCGGGACAGGGAATCAATCAGCCCCAGCATTTT

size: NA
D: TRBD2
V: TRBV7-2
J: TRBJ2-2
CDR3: CASSSFQGVLAGVTGELFF
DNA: TGTGCCAGCAGCTCCTTCCAAGGCGTGCTAGCGGGAGTAACCGGGGAGCTGTTTTTT

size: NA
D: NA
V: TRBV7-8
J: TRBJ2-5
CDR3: CASSSQDQETQYF
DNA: TGTGCCAGCAGCTCACAGGATCAAGAGACCCAGTACTTC

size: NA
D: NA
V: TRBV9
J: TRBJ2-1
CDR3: CASSVLLDKGDEQFF
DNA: TGTGCCAGCAGCGTTCTCCTGGACAAGGGGGACGAGCAGTTCTTC

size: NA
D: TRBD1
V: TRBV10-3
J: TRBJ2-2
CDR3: CATRQGDTGELFF
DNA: TGTGCCACTAGACAGGGGGACACCGGGGAGCTGTTTTTT

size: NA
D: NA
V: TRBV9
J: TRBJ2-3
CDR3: CASSVGTADTQYF
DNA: TGTGCCAGCAGCGTAGGGACAGCAGATACGCAGTATTTT